The next 9 T cell receptor beta chains were all read from a single sample in a study of OX40 agonist ivuxolimab in advanced cancers. Generated by immunoSEQ multiplex PCR, the TCRdb table keeps only in-frame clones and is missing some. The sample lists around 95,000 clones, approximately 91% occurring once. Material: CD4+ or CD8+ T cells sorted from blood, obtained in a trial of the OX40 agonist ivuxolimab. These receptors originate from an adult with an advanced solid tumor such as melanoma, head and neck, liver or kidney cancer.

This chain connects TRBV20-1 to TRBJ1-2; 7 bases align to TRBD1. Germline CDR1 DFQATT, CDR2 SNEGSKA (reference sequence). The CDR3 spans 11 residues. Losses at the gene ends were 6 bases for V and 7 bases for J; bases not matched to a gene: 5. The CDR3 protein is CSAPDRAGYTF. The CDR3 DNA sequence: TGCAGTGCCCCCGACAGGGCTGGCTACACCTTC.

The J gene is TRBJ2-3, the V gene TRBV18; a weak D match, TRBD1 (6 bases). The CDR3 sequence is 14 residues long. The V gene lost 0 bases and the J gene lost 5 bases, with 9 bases spanning the gap. The germline V gene has CDR1 KGHSH and CDR2 LQKENI. CDR3 DNA: TGTGCCAGCTCACCACCCAGGGGCAAAGATACGCAGTATTTT. It codes for CASSPPRGKDTQYF.

This chain links TRBV5-1 with TRBJ2-2, with 12 bases lining up with TRBD2. This CDR3 comprises 17 residues. The V gene's germline CDR1 is SGHRS and CDR2 YFSETQ. V lost 6 bases and J lost 2; bases outside the gene matches: 8. CDR3: CASNKLAGGVNTGELFF. Written as DNA, the CDR3 is TGCGCCAGCAACAAACTAGCGGGAGGAGTTAACACCGGGGAGCTGTTTTTT.

V gene TRBV2 combines with J gene TRBJ1-1, with D unclear. Trimming took off 2 bases at V and 7 bases at J, with 5 bases between the two ends. Germline CDR1 reads SNHLY; CDR2 reads FYNNEI. The CDR3 has 11 amino acids. The CDR3, as DNA: TGTGCCAGCAGTGAAAGAGTTGAAGCTTTCTTT. This gives the protein CASSERVEAFF. The variable domain in full, with the rest retrieved from reference TRBV2 and TRBJ1-1, is EPEVTQTPSHQVTQMGQEVILRCVPISNHLYFYWYRQILGQKVEFLVSFYNNEISEKSEIFDDQFSVERPDGSNFTLKIRSTKLEDSAMYFCASSERVEAFFGQGTRLTVV.

The chain carries TRBV15 and TRBJ2-6; 8 bases agree with TRBD1. The CDR3 is 17 amino acids. Germline assignment: CDR1 LNHNV and CDR2 YYDKDF (reference sequence). V dropped 5 bases and J dropped 2; count of bases not matched to a gene: 8. The CDR3 DNA reads TGTGCCACCAGCCCACCCAGGGGACAGGCTGGGGCCAACGTCCTGACTTTC. Translating it yields CATSPPRGQAGANVLTF.

The chain is built from TRBV19 and TRBJ1-5, with no clear D. V dropped 5 bases and J dropped 1 base, with 9 bases sitting between them. The CDR3 covers 14 residues. Germline-derived CDR1 and CDR2 are LNHDA and SQIVND (reference sequence). The chain's CDR3 is CASSFTESNQPQHF. The CDR3 DNA is TGTGCCAGTAGTTTTACAGAGAGCAATCAGCCCCAGCATTTT. Together with reference TRBV19 and TRBJ1-5, the CDR3 gives the full variable domain: DGGITQSPKYLFRKEGQNVTLSCEQNLNHDAMYWYRQDPGQGLRLIYYSQIVNDFQKGDIAEGYSVSREKKESFPLTVTSAQKNPTAFYLCASSFTESNQPQHFGDGTRLSIL.

The V call is TRBV27, the J call TRBJ2-7; D gene uncertain. Deletions cut 7 bases from V and 2 bases from J, with 21 bases between. Germline CDR1 and CDR2: MNHEY and SMNVEV (reference sequence). This CDR3 is 16 amino acids long. CDR3 sequence reads: CASTPYPGGQTYEQYF. The CDR3 nucleotides are TGTGCCAGCACTCCTTATCCGGGTGGGCAGACCTACGAGCAGTACTTC.

This chain connects TRBV6-5 to TRBJ1-1, with unresolved D. Germline-derived CDR1 and CDR2 are MNHEY and SVGAGI. Deletions cut 4 bases from V and 7 bases from J, with 7 bases between. The CDR3 is 11 amino acids. The CDR3 bases are TGTGCCAGCAGTTCCGAGGGTGAAGCTTTCTTT. Residues: CASSSEGEAFF.

This sequence joins TRBV6-5 and TRBJ2-7, with TRBD1 as a possible D gene (6 bases). The CDR3 consists of 15 residues. The germline V gene has CDR1 MNHEY and CDR2 SVGAGI. V was clipped by 5 bases and J by 0 bases, with 14 bases between them. The CDR3 region has the DNA TGTGCCAGCAGTACCCAGGGGTCCGGCTCCTACGAGCAGTACTTC. This gives the protein CASSTQGSGSYEQYF.